This TCR beta chain is from a study of blood T cells in healthy people across ages. Study findings and constraints: The recorded TCR beta diversity per million T cells decreased in a roughly linear manner with age.

This clonotype was observed a few times. Its target is unknown. The use of a sample-barcoded 5' primer and a J-beta primer mix characterized a second PCR of roughly 7 to 11 cycles. Every cDNA molecule carried a tag from a template-switch adaptor bearing 12 random nucleotides. TCRdb processed the 5' RACE reads anew with MiXCR; each CDR3 protein has one entry. The sample has approximately 690,000 distinct CDR3 sequences, under 65% seen once. At least 5.5 micrograms of total RNA were extracted per sample. Trimming pared 5 bases from V and 3 bases from J, leaving 17 bases between. There are 15 residues in the CDR3.

The sample consisted of blood. The receptor comes from a man aged 55 to 70 in good health. The gene calls are TRBV12-3 or TRBV12-4 and TRBJ2-7, with D maybe TRBD1 (6 bases). The CDR3 reads CASSVDSGTHYEQYF. The DNA of the CDR3 is TGTGCCAGCAGTGTTGACTCCGGGACACACTACGAGCAGTACTTC.